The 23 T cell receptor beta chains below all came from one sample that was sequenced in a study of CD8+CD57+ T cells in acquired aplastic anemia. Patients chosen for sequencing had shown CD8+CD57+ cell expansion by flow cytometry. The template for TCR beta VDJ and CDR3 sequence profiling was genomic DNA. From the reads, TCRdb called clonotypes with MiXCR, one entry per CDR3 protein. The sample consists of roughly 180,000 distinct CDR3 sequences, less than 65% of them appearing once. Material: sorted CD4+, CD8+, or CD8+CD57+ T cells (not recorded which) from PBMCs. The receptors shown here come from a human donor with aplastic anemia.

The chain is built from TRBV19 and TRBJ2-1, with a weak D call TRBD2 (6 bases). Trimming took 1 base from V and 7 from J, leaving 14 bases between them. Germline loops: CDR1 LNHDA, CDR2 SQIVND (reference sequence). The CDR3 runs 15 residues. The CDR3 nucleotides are TGTGCCAGTAGTATAGGCTCGGGAGCTAGGAATGAGCAGTTCTTC. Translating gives CASSIGSGARNEQFF.

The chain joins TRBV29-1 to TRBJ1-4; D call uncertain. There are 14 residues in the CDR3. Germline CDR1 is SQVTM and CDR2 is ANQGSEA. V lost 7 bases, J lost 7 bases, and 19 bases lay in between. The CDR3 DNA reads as TGCAGCGCCTATCCCAGCCCATTAGGTGAAAAACTGTTTTTT. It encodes CSAYPSPLGEKLFF.

The chain's CDR3 is CASSLALRGTGFDEQFF. Here the CDR3 DNA reads TGTGCCAGCAGCTTAGCTCTTAGAGGGACCGGGTTCGATGAGCAGTTCTTC. The chain is built from TRBV7-9 and TRBJ2-1; D may be TRBD1 or TRBD2 (5 bases each). CDR3 length equals 17 residues. The V gene lost 0 bases and the J gene lost 8 bases, with 20 bases spanning the gap. Germline CDR1 and CDR2: SEHNR and FQNEAQ (reference sequence).

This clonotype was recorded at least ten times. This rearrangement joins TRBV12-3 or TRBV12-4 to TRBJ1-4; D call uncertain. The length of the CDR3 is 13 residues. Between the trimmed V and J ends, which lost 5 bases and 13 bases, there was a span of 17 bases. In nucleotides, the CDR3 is TGTGCCAGCAGTGTGAGTACTGGGAAGATACTGTTTTTT. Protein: CASSVSTGKILFF.

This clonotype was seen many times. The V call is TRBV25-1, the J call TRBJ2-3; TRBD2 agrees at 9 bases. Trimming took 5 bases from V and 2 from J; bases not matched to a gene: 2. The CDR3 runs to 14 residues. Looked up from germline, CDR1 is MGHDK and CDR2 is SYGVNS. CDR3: CASSLAGVTDTQYF. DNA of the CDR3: TGTGCCAGCAGTTTAGCGGGGGTCACAGATACGCAGTATTTT.

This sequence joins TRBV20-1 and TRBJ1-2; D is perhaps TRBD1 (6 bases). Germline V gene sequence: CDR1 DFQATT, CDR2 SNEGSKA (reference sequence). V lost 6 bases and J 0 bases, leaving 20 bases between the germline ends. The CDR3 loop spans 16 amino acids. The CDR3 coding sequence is TGCAGTGCGTGGAACCAGGGGATGGGGGCTAACTATGGCTACACCTTC. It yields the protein CSAWNQGMGANYGYTF.

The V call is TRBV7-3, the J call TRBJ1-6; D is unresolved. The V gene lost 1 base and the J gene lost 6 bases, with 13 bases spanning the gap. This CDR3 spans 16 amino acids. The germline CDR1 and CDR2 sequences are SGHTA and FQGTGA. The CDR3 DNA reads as TGTGCCAGCAGCTTAAGAGGCGGTGATGGTAATTCACCCCTCCACTTT. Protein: CASSLRGGDGNSPLHF.

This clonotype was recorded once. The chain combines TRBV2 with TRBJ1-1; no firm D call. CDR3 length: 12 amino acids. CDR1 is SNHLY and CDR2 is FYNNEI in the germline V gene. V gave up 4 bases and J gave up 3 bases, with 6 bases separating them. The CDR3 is CASSARDTEAFF. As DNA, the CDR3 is TGTGCCAGCAGTGCAAGGGACACTGAAGCTTTCTTT.

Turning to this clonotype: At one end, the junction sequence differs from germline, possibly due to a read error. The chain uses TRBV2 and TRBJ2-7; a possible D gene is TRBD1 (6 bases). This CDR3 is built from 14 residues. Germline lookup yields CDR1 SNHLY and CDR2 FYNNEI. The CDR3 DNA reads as TGTGCCAGCAGCCAAGGGCAGGGGCCCTACGAGCAGTGCTTC. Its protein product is CASSQGQGPYEQCF.

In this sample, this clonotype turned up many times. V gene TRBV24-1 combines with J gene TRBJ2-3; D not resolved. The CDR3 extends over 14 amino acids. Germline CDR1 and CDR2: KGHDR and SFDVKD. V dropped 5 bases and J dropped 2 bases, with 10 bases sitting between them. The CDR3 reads CATSGDGSTDTQYF. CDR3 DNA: TGTGCCACCAGTGGAGACGGATCCACAGATACGCAGTATTTT.

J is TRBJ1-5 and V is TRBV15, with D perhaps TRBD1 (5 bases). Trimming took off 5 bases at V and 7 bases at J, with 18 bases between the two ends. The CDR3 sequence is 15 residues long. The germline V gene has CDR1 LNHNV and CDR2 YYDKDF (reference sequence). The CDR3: CATSLWGREGQPQHF. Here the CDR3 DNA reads TGTGCCACCAGCCTGTGGGGGAGGGAGGGACAGCCCCAGCATTTT.

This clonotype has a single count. The CDR3 nucleotides are TGTGCCAGTAGTACAGTCTCGGGTGAGCAGTTCTTC. It is translated as CASSTVSGEQFF. This chain connects TRBV19 to TRBJ2-1; D ambiguous. This CDR3 comprises 12 residues. Germline V CDR1 and CDR2: LNHDA, SQIVND (reference sequence). V dropped 4 bases and J dropped 9 bases, with 10 bases sitting between them.

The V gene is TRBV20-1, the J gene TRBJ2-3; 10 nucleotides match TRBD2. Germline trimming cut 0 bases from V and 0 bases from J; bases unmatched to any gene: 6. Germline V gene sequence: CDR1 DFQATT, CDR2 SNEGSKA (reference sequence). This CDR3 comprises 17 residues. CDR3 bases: TGCAGTGCTAGAGATCCGGTAGCGGGAGGTAGCACAGATACGCAGTATTTT. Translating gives CSARDPVAGGSTDTQYF.

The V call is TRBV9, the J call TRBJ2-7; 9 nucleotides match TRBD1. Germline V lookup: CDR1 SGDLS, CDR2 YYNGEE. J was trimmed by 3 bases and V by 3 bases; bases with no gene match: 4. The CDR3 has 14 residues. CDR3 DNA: TGTGCCAGCAGCGCACAGGGGGCTAACTACGAGCAGTACTTC. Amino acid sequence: CASSAQGANYEQYF.

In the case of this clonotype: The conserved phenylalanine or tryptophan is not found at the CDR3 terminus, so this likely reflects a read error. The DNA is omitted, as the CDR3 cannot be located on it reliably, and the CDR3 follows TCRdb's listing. The CDR3 region is CASSNNTPRS. This sequence joins TRBV5-5 and TRBJ1-6; TRBD1 reflects the table's D call only, with no check against the DNA. The CDR3 totals 10 residues, both ends included. From germline, CDR1 is SGHKS and CDR2 YYEKEE (reference sequence).

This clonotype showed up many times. This chain's CDR3 is CASSPNQGRLGETQYF. The CDR3 nucleotides read TGTGCCAGCAGCCCTAATCAGGGAAGGTTAGGAGAGACCCAGTACTTC. The chain combines TRBV9 with TRBJ2-5; D may be TRBD1 (5 bases). CDR3 length: 16 amino acids. Between the trimmed V and J ends, which lost 4 bases and 4 bases, there was a span of 20 bases. Germline values: CDR1 SGDLS, CDR2 YYNGEE.

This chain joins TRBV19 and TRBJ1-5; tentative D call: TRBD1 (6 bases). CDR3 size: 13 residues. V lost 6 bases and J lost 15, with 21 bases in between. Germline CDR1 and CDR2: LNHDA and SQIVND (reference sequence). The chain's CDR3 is CASRDSAKGLRHF. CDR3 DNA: TGTGCCAGTAGGGACAGCGCTAAGGGGCTTCGGCATTTT.

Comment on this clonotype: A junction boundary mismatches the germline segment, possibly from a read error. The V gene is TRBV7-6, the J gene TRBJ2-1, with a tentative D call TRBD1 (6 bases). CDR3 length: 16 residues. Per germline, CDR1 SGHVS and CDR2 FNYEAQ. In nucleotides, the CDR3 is TGTGCCAGCAGCCAAGGCTTTGGGGGCGCAAGGAATGAGCAGCTCTTC. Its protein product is CASSQGFGGARNEQLF.

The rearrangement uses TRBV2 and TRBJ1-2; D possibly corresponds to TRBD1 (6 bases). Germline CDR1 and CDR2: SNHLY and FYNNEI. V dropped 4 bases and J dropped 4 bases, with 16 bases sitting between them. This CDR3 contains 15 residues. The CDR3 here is CASSVGQGLFYGYTF. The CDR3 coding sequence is TGTGCCAGCAGTGTAGGTCAGGGGCTATTCTATGGCTACACCTTC.

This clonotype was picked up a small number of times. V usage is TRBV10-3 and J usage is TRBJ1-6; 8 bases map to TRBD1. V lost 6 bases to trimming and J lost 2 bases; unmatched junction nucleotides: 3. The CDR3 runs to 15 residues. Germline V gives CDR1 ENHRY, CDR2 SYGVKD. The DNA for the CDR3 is TGTGCCATCAGGACAGGGGAGGCCTATAATTCACCCCTCCACTTT. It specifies CAIRTGEAYNSPLHF.

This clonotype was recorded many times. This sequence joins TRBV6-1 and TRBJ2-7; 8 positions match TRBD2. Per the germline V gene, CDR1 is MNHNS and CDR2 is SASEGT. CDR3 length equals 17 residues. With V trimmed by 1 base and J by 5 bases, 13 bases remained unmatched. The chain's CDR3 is CASSEVPGLGGYDEQYF. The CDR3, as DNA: TGTGCCAGCAGTGAAGTTCCGGGACTAGGAGGTTACGACGAGCAGTACTTC.

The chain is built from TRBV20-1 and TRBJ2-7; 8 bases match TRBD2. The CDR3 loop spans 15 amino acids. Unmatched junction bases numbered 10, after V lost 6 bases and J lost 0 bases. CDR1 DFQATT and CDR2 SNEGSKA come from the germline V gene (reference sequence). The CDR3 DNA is TGCAGTGCAAGGGCGGCGGGAGGCGGCTCCTACGAGCAGTACTTC. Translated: CSARAAGGGSYEQYF.

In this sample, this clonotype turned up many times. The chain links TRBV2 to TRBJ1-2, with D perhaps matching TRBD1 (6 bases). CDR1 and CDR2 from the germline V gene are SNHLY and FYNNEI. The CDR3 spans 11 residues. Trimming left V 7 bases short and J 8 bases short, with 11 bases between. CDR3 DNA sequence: TGTGCCAGCATGGTGACAGGCGGCTACACCTTC. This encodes CASMVTGGYTF.